One and the same sample provided the 9 T cell receptor beta chains below, sequenced in a study of shared clonotypes between healthy human individuals. Naive CD8 cells lacked CD45RO, underwent positive selection for CCR7 and left out terminally differentiated effector memory CD45RA+ cells. The repertoire was sequenced with immunoSEQ multiplex PCR; TCRdb's copy has only in-frame clones and lacks some. The sample consists of around 2,000,000 clones, about 95% of them appearing once. Sequencing was performed on naive CD8+ T cells sorted from blood. The receptors were gathered from a man aged 18 to 35 in good health.

Of note for this clone: At one end the junction does not follow the germline gene, possibly because of a read error. The chain joins TRBV2 to TRBJ2-2, with 10 bases aligning to TRBD1. The germline gives CDR1 SNHLY, CDR2 FYNNEI. There are 15 residues in the CDR3. CDR3: CASRTGQGSTGELLF. The CDR3 DNA reads TGTGCCAGCAGGACGGGACAGGGGAGCACCGGGGAGCTGCTTTTT.

The J gene is TRBJ2-7, the V gene TRBV11-1; D unclear. The CDR3 is made up of 13 amino acids. In germline, CDR1 is SGHAT, CDR2 FQDESV (reference sequence). V lost 3 bases to trimming and J lost 1 base, with 7 bases between them. The DNA of the CDR3 is TGTGCCAGCAGCTTTTACCCATCCTACGAGCAGTACTTC. Encoded protein: CASSFYPSYEQYF.

V usage is TRBV27 and J usage is TRBJ2-1; 9 bases map to TRBD1. From germline, CDR1 is MNHEY and CDR2 SMNVEV (reference sequence). The CDR3 contains 16 residues. V dropped 3 bases and J dropped 8; count of bases not matched to a gene: 11. Here the CDR3 reads CASSLVAGTGFHEQFF. Here the CDR3 DNA reads TGTGCCAGCAGTTTGGTCGCCGGGACAGGGTTCCATGAGCAGTTCTTC.

This chain links TRBV18 with TRBJ2-5, with D perhaps TRBD2 (5 bases). V was trimmed by 3 bases and J by 5 bases, leaving 16 bases between them. The CDR3 totals 15 residues. In germline, CDR1 is KGHSH, CDR2 LQKENI. CDR3 nucleotide sequence: TGTGCCAGCTCACCCCCCCAAGACTGGGAGGAGACCCAGTACTTC. This sequence encodes CASSPPQDWEETQYF.

The V and J genes are TRBV11-3 and TRBJ2-7; TRBD2 might be the D (5 bases). Trimming took off 5 bases at V and 4 bases at J, with 12 bases between the two ends. Germline CDR1 is SGHNT and CDR2 is YENEEA. This CDR3 comprises 13 residues. CDR3 region: CASSGGGRYEQYF. CDR3 bases: TGTGCCAGCAGCGGCGGAGGCAGATACGAGCAGTACTTC.

The chain recombines TRBV5-4 with TRBJ2-1; D not resolved. This CDR3 region has 13 residues. Per germline, CDR1 SGHNT and CDR2 YYREEE (reference sequence). Trimming shortened V by 1 base and J by 4 bases, and 6 bases separated the two germline ends. DNA of the CDR3: TGTGCCAGCAGCTTGAACTATTACAATGAGCAGTTCTTC. As protein: CASSLNYYNEQFF.

The chain carries TRBV19 and TRBJ2-7, with 7 bases matching TRBD1. V dropped 3 bases and J dropped 5; count of bases not matched to a gene: 13. The CDR3 contains 16 residues. Germline CDR1 LNHDA, CDR2 SQIVND (reference sequence). Written as DNA, the CDR3 is TGTGCCAGTAGTATGGTCCCCTCGACAGGGCCCCACGAGCAGTACTTC. This codes for CASSMVPSTGPHEQYF.

The V gene is TRBV13, the J gene TRBJ2-7; 11 bases align to TRBD2. Germline V CDR1 and CDR2: PRHDT, FYEKMQ (reference sequence). This CDR3 comprises 15 residues. The V gene end was trimmed by 6 bases and the J gene end by 0 bases; junction bases not matched to a gene: 4. CDR3 in DNA: TGTGCCAGCAGGACTAGCGGGGCCTTCTCCTACGAGCAGTACTTC. It encodes CASRTSGAFSYEQYF.

The chain recombines TRBV7-9 with TRBJ2-1; D is possibly TRBD2 (5 bases). V lost 5 bases, J lost 3 bases, and 14 bases lay in between. The germline gives CDR1 SEHNR, CDR2 FQNEAQ (reference sequence). The CDR3 runs 15 residues. Here the CDR3 reads CASSALDGNYNEQFF. CDR3 coding DNA: TGTGCCAGCAGCGCACTAGACGGGAACTACAATGAGCAGTTCTTC. Based on the CDR3 plus reference TRBV7-9 and TRBJ2-1, the full variable domain is DTGVSQNPRHKITKRGQNVTFRCDPISEHNRLYWYRQTLGQGPEFLTYFQNEAQLEKSRLLSDRFSAERPKGSFSTLEIQRTEQGDSAMYLCASSALDGNYNEQFFGPGTRLTVL.